Listed below are T cell receptor beta chains from one sample, sequenced in a study of shared clonotypes between healthy human individuals. Assay used: immunoSEQ multiplex PCR; TCRdb lists only in-frame clones, some missing. This table holds around 1.9 million clones, roughly 91% found once. Input material: naive CD8+ T cells from PBMCs. The receptors originated from a man aged 18 to 29 in good health. Some clones in this sample may be carry-over from other donors' samples. Each CDR3 is given with its conserved first and last residue. A D gene is named only where the DNA matches it firmly. Only part of the rows carry a size: once, few, many, or a class if the clone is expanded.

TRBV27	NA	NA	TRBJ2-3	CASSFSATYLQYF	TGTGCCAGCAGTTTTTCGGCTACATACTTGCAGTATTTT
TRBV7-6	NA	NA	TRBJ2-6	CASSLGVASGANVLTF	TGTGCCAGCAGCTTAGGAGTTGCCTCTGGGGCCAACGTCCTGACTTTC
TRBV19	NA	NA	TRBJ2-1	CASSIRTAVDEQFF	TGTGCCAGTAGTATCAGGACTGCGGTTGATGAGCAGTTCTTC
TRBV4-2	NA	NA	TRBJ2-7	CASSQDSVGFFYEQYF	TGTGCCAGCAGCCAAGACAGTGTGGGGTTTTTCTACGAGCAGTACTTC
TRBV5-1	NA	TRBD1	TRBJ2-1	CASSLLGQGVLPYNEQFF	TGCGCCAGCAGCTTGCTGGGACAGGGAGTTTTACCCTACAATGAGCAGTTCTTC
TRBV5-4	NA	NA	TRBJ2-1	CASSQDDNEQFF	TGTGCCAGCAGCCAGGACGATAATGAGCAGTTCTTC
TRBV19	NA	NA	TRBJ1-1	CASSLGVFTEAFF	TGTGCCAGTAGTCTTGGGGTTTTCACTGAAGCTTTCTTT
TRBV19	NA	NA	TRBJ1-5	CASSIRSRQSDNQPQHF	TGTGCCAGTAGTATAAGGTCTCGGCAGAGCGACAATCAGCCCCAGCATTTT
TRBV6-5	NA	TRBD2	TRBJ2-5	CASSYSSGRYQETQYF	TGTGCCAGCAGTTACTCTAGCGGGAGGTACCAAGAGACCCAGTACTTC
TRBV7-2	NA	NA	TRBJ2-7	CASSLVDYEQYF	TGTGCCAGCAGCTTAGTTGACTACGAGCAGTACTTC
TRBV6-4	NA	TRBD2	TRBJ2-1	CASSVLAGRDNEQFF	TGTGCCAGCAGTGTACTAGCGGGAAGGGACAATGAGCAGTTCTTC
TRBV28	NA	TRBD2	TRBJ2-3	CASSTGGDRRRDTQYF	TGTGCCAGCAGTACCGGGGGGGATCGGAGAAGAGATACGCAGTATTTT
TRBV27	NA	NA	TRBJ2-6	CASKVGANVLTF	TGTGCCAGCAAGGTTGGGGCCAACGTCCTGACTTTC
TRBV7-9	NA	TRBD1	TRBJ2-5	CASSSRDSSETQYF	TGTGCCAGCAGCTCCAGGGACAGCTCGGAGACCCAGTACTTC
TRBV4-1	once	TRBD1	TRBJ1-2	CASSRRGTAYGYTF	TGCGCCAGCAGCCGACGGGGGACAGCCTATGGCTACACCTTC
TRBV2	NA	TRBD1	TRBJ2-2	CASIPGTGKNTGELFF	TGTGCCAGCATCCCGGGGACAGGGAAAAACACCGGGGAGCTGTTTTTT